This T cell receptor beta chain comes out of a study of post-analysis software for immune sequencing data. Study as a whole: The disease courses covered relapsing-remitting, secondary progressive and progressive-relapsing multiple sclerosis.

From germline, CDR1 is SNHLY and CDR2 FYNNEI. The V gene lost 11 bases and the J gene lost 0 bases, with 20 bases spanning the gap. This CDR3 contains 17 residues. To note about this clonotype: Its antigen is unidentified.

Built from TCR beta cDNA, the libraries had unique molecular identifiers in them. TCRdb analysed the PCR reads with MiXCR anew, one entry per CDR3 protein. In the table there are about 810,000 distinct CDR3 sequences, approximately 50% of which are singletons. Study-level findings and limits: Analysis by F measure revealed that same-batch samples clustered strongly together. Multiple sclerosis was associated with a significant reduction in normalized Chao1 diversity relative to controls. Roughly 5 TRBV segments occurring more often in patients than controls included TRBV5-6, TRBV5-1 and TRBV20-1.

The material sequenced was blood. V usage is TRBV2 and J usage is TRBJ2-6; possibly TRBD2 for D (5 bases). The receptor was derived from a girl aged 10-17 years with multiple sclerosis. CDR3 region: CADRPEVTSSGANVLTF. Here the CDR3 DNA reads TGTGCCGACCGGCCGGAGGTGACAAGCTCTGGGGCCAACGTCCTGACTTTC.